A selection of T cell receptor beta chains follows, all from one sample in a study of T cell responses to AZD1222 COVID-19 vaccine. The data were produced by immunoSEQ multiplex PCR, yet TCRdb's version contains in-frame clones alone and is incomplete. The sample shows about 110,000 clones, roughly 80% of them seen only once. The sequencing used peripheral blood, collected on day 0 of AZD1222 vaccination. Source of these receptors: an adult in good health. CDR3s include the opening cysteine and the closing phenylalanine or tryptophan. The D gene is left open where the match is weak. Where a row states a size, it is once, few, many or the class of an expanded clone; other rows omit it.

TGTGCCAGCGAGGAGGTCCCCAACTATGGCTACACCTTC	CASEEVPNYGYTF	.	.	TRBV11-2	TRBJ1-2
TGTGCCAGCAGTTTAGGTGGCGGGCTTCAAGAGACCCAGTACTTC	CASSLGGGLQETQYF	.	.	TRBV27	TRBJ2-5
TGCGCCAGCAGCGAGGGGTACGAGCAGTACTTC	CASSEGYEQYF	.	.	TRBV5-1	TRBJ2-7
TGTGCCAGCAGTTATCCCGGCAGGACCCTCGGCGAGCAGTACTTC	CASSYPGRTLGEQYF	.	.	TRBV11-2	TRBJ2-7
TGCAGTGCTAGTCTCCCGGTCTTGGACGAGCAGTACTTC	CSASLPVLDEQYF	.	.	TRBV20-1	TRBJ2-7
TGTGCCAGTAGTTCAGGGGGACGGGCCTCTGGGGCCAACGTCCTGACTTTC	CASSSGGRASGANVLTF	TRBD1	.	TRBV19	TRBJ2-6
TGTGCCAGCAGCCCTAGACTAGACCCAAGCACAGATACGCAGTATTTT	CASSPRLDPSTDTQYF	.	.	TRBV11-2	TRBJ2-3
TGTGCCAGCAGCCGTGAGCGGGAGTACAGGAATGAGCAGTTCTTC	CASSREREYRNEQFF	TRBD2	.	TRBV5-6	TRBJ2-1
TGCGGGGCGACGGACCGGGGAATCCAGTACTTC	CGATDRGIQYF	.	.	TRBV20-1	TRBJ2-7
TGTGCCACGAGGCTAGCGGGAGGGTACACCGGGGAGCTGTTTTTT	CATRLAGGYTGELFF	TRBD2	.	TRBV11-2	TRBJ2-2
TGTGCCACCAGTGCGGGACCCGGCCGAGCTGGAAACACCATATATTTT	CATSAGPGRAGNTIYF	.	.	TRBV24-1	TRBJ1-3
TGTGCCAGCAGCCCCGCACCCCTAGACAGGGATGAAGCTTTCTTT	CASSPAPLDRDEAFF	TRBD1	.	TRBV7-8	TRBJ1-1
TGCGCCAGCAGCCAAGGGGGAGGAGCGGGAGTGGGTACGCAGTATTTT	CASSQGGGAGVGTQYF	TRBD2	.	TRBV4-3	TRBJ2-3
TGTGCCACCGGGGCTAGCGGGAGGTACGAGCAGTACTTC	CATGASGRYEQYF	TRBD2	.	TRBV12-3/TRBV12-4	TRBJ2-7
TGTGCCACCTCCGGGCAGGGAGGCAATCAGCCCCAGCATTTT	CATSGQGGNQPQHF	.	.	TRBV7-9	TRBJ1-5
TGTGCCAGCAGAGTTAGCGGCTACGAGCAGTACTTC	CASRVSGYEQYF	.	.	TRBV28	TRBJ2-7
TGTGCCAGCACCTCCGGGTTTGGTAATCAGCCCCAGCATTTT	CASTSGFGNQPQHF	.	.	TRBV28	TRBJ1-5
TGTGCCAGCAGCTTAGTCGGGGGCCAAGGCACTGAAGCTTTCTTT	CASSLVGGQGTEAFF	.	.	TRBV7-2	TRBJ1-1
TGTGCCAGCAGCCTCGGCCCCTCCTATGGCTACACCTTC	CASSLGPSYGYTF	.	.	TRBV11-2	TRBJ1-2
TGTGCCAGCAGCCAAGTTTTTCCGCCGCTGTTCTTC	CASSQVFPPLFF	.	once	TRBV3-1/TRBV3-2	TRBJ2-1
TGCGCCAGCAGCCCCGGGACAGGGACCTACGAGCAGTACTTC	CASSPGTGTYEQYF	TRBD1	.	TRBV5-1	TRBJ2-7
TGCGCCAGCAGTGATATGACGGCTGCAACTAATGAAAAACTGTTTTTT	CASSDMTAATNEKLFF	.	.	TRBV10-2	TRBJ1-4
TGTGCCAGCAGTGATGGGACAGGGGGCTATCAGCCCCAGCATTTT	CASSDGTGGYQPQHF	TRBD1	few	TRBV6-1	TRBJ1-5
TGTGCCAGCAGTTTTGGTCGGAACACTGAAGCTTTCTTT	CASSFGRNTEAFF	.	.	TRBV12-3/TRBV12-4	TRBJ1-1
TGTGCCAGCAGCTTAGCGGGTCACAATGAGCAGTTCTTC	CASSLAGHNEQFF	.	.	TRBV7-7	TRBJ2-1
TGTGCCAGCAGCTTAGGGAGGGCTGGGGCCAACGTCCTGACTTTC	CASSLGRAGANVLTF	.	.	TRBV11-3	TRBJ2-6
TGTGCCAGCAGAACCTTAGCGGGGGGAATAGATACGCAGTATTTT	CASRTLAGGIDTQYF	TRBD2	.	TRBV6-5	TRBJ2-3
TGCGCCAGCAGCAGCAACGGGGGGGTCGAAGAGACCCAGTACTTC	CASSSNGGVEETQYF	TRBD2	.	TRBV5-1	TRBJ2-5
TGTGCCTGGAGTGTTGGGGGATTAAGTAATTCACCCCTCCACTTT	CAWSVGGLSNSPLHF	.	.	TRBV30	TRBJ1-6
TGTGCCAGCAGTTACGAGACAGGGGGCTGGAAGGCTTTCTTT	CASSYETGGWKAFF	TRBD1	.	TRBV6-6	TRBJ1-1
TGTGCCAGCAGCTTGGGCACGGACTCTGGAAACACCATATATTTT	CASSLGTDSGNTIYF	.	.	TRBV7-6	TRBJ1-3
TGTGCCAGCAGCTTAGAAGTAACCCATTCGGATCTTTACACCTTC	CASSLEVTHSDLYTF	.	.	TRBV11-2	TRBJ1-2
TGTGCCATCAGTGGAATACGGACTAGCGGGGGTAATGAGCAGTTCTTC	CAISGIRTSGGNEQFF	TRBD2	.	TRBV10-3	TRBJ2-1
TGCAGTGCTAGTCTCCACCAAGCTAACTATGGCTACACCTTC	CSASLHQANYGYTF	.	.	TRBV20-1	TRBJ1-2
TGTGCCAGCAGCGCTCCAGCGGGAGTTGAGGAGCAGTACTTC	CASSAPAGVEEQYF	TRBD2	.	TRBV7-9	TRBJ2-7
TGTGCCAGTAGGAACCCGGGAGAAGTCACCGGGGAGCTGTTTTTT	CASRNPGEVTGELFF	.	.	TRBV19	TRBJ2-2
TGCAGCATCGTTCACTCGGACACCATATATTTT	CSIVHSDTIYF	.	.	TRBV20-1	TRBJ1-3
TGTGCCAGCAGCCCGTACTCTAGCGGGAGTGATCCCGGGGAGCTGTTTTTT	CASSPYSSGSDPGELFF	TRBD2	.	TRBV6-2/TRBV6-3	TRBJ2-2
TGTGCCAGCTCACGGGGACAGGGGTTTAATGAAAAACTGTTTTTT	CASSRGQGFNEKLFF	TRBD1	.	TRBV18	TRBJ1-4
TGTGCCAGCAGCCCACGGATACCGGCAGGGGGCACTGAAGCTTTCTTT	CASSPRIPAGGTEAFF	TRBD1	.	TRBV7-8	TRBJ1-1
TGTGCCAGTAGTTCCCACTCTCAGGGAGGGGATGAGCAGTTCTTC	CASSSHSQGGDEQFF	TRBD2	.	TRBV19	TRBJ2-1
TGTGCCAGCAGGCCGACAGGGTGGACCGGGGAGCTGTTTTTT	CASRPTGWTGELFF	TRBD1	.	TRBV11-2	TRBJ2-2
TGTGCCAGCAGCTTAGACGTTCCAGGGTCCGGTACCATATATTTT	CASSLDVPGSGTIYF	.	.	TRBV11-2	TRBJ1-3
TGCGCCAGCAGCTTGACAGGGGACTATGGCTACACCTTC	CASSLTGDYGYTF	TRBD1	.	TRBV5-1	TRBJ1-2
TGTGCCAGCAGTGAAAGCGGAACCTACAATGAGCAGTTCTTC	CASSESGTYNEQFF	.	.	TRBV2	TRBJ2-1